This TCR beta chain was captured by sequencing in a study of monozygotic twins with inflammatory bowel disease. General study points: IBD patients had lower TCRbeta diversity (inverse Simpson) than healthy co-twins.

Notes on this clonotype: The target antigen is unknown.

The CDR3 contains 15 residues. The germline V gene has CDR1 SGHRS and CDR2 YFSETQ. Template switching was used to attach UMIs, which incorporated a 6-nucleotide sample barcode. TCRdb reprocessed the 5' RACE reads and reports one entry per CDR3 protein, with no DNA. Found here are a few hundred thousand distinct CDR3 sequences; the top ten clones hold around 1.5%. Sequencing was performed on blood. V and J are TRBV5-1 and TRBJ2-2; no DNA is available, so the TRBD1 call from TCRdb remains unchecked. The TCR originated in a human donor with ulcerative colitis or Crohn's disease, or a healthy co-twin of an affected twin (not recorded which). The CDR3 sequence is CASSPHPGNTGELFF.